This T cell receptor (beta chain) was recovered during a study of control samples from healthy donors and cancer patients (dated by TCRdb to the early 2020s). A remark on this clone: The antigen this receptor binds is unknown. Nothing much larger sits one base from this clone, and base qualities are not available.

The receptor library was made with the immunoSEQ multiplex PCR assay. The clones in this table, taken by TCRdb from immuneACCESS, are in-frame only. Not every clone is retained; where verified, under half of the shortfall comes from an unresolved V gene, and the cause of the rest is unknown. The sample has 400,000 to 450,000 clones on record, about nine tenths of them singletons. 5.5% to 7.5% of the sample belongs to the ten largest clones. From a lookup of the germline V gene, CDR1 and CDR2 are ENHRY and SYGVKD. At the junction V is shortened by 5 bases and J by 6 bases, with 19 bases in between. From the cysteine through the phenylalanine, the CDR3 covers 15 amino acids. This entry keeps only the CDR3 DNA: 45 bases, framed from base 1.

Material: PBMCs. The rearranged chain carries TRBV10-3 and TRBJ1-1; the D gene remains uncertain. This clonotype was sampled from a man between 35 and 55 years old with head and neck cancer. The DNA is TGTGCCATCAGTCCCGCCGGCCAGAATACCCCTGAAGCTTTCTTT. It codes for CAISPAGQNTPEAFF.